These T cell receptor beta chains were read from a single sample in a study of blood T cells in healthy people across ages. A single record per CDR3 protein comes from TCRdb applying MiXCR to the 5' RACE reads. The sample consists of approximately 2,000,000 distinct CDR3 sequences, roughly two fifths of them appearing once. Material for sequencing was blood. All receptors derive from a human donor in good health. Each CDR3 is given with its conserved first and last residue. A D gene is named only where the DNA matches it firmly. Clone size, where shown, is once, few, many, or a class for clones that have expanded.

j_gene: TRBJ1-5; d_gene: -; abundance: few; v_gene: TRBV28; CDR3aa: CASSSSGPLGPQHF; CDR3nt: TGTGCCAGCAGTTCATCCGGGCCCCTAGGGCCCCAGCATTTT
j_gene: TRBJ1-2; d_gene: TRBD1; abundance: -; v_gene: TRBV9; CDR3aa: CASSVGRGAGGYTF; CDR3nt: TGTGCCAGCAGCGTAGGCAGGGGGGCCGGCGGCTACACCTTC
j_gene: TRBJ2-2; d_gene: TRBD1; abundance: -; v_gene: TRBV2; CDR3aa: CASTGQGDTGELFF; CDR3nt: TGTGCCAGCACGGGACAGGGGGACACCGGGGAGCTGTTTTTT
j_gene: TRBJ1-1; d_gene: TRBD1; abundance: -; v_gene: TRBV10-3; CDR3aa: CAISVIQGELGTEAFF; CDR3nt: TGTGCCATCAGTGTAATTCAGGGGGAGTTGGGCACTGAGGCTTTCTTT
j_gene: TRBJ2-1; d_gene: -; abundance: few; v_gene: TRBV5-6; CDR3aa: CASTPARAGIYNEQFF; CDR3nt: TGTGCCAGCACCCCTGCGCGGGCGGGGATATACAATGAGCAGTTCTTC
j_gene: TRBJ2-7; d_gene: -; abundance: -; v_gene: TRBV27; CDR3aa: CASSLSAQGYEQYF; CDR3nt: TGTGCCAGCAGTTTATCGGCCCAGGGCTACGAGCAGTACTTC
j_gene: TRBJ1-4; d_gene: -; abundance: -; v_gene: TRBV29-1; CDR3aa: CSVAGTTNEKLFF; CDR3nt: TGCAGCGTTGCGGGAACAACTAATGAAAAACTGTTTTTT
j_gene: TRBJ1-1; d_gene: -; abundance: many; v_gene: TRBV12-3/TRBV12-4; CDR3aa: CASSFQMNTEAFF; CDR3nt: TGTGCCAGCAGTTTCCAGATGAACACTGAAGCTTTCTTT
j_gene: TRBJ2-7; d_gene: -; abundance: few; v_gene: TRBV20-1; CDR3aa: CSAIADEQYF; CDR3nt: TGCAGTGCTATTGCCGACGAGCAGTACTTC
j_gene: TRBJ1-5; d_gene: TRBD1; abundance: -; v_gene: TRBV5-1; CDR3aa: CASGSGGSNQPQHF; CDR3nt: TGCGCCAGCGGCTCAGGGGGCAGCAATCAGCCCCAGCATTTT
j_gene: TRBJ2-5; d_gene: -; abundance: few; v_gene: TRBV6-5; CDR3aa: CASGGDKPGKEQYF; CDR3nt: TGTGCCAGCGGAGGGGACAAACCTGGGAAGGAGCAGTACTTC
j_gene: TRBJ2-1; d_gene: -; abundance: few; v_gene: TRBV7-9; CDR3aa: CASSSSRPGEQFF; CDR3nt: TGTGCCAGCAGCTCCAGCAGGCCGGGTGAGCAGTTCTTC
j_gene: TRBJ2-1; d_gene: -; abundance: -; v_gene: TRBV20-1; CDR3aa: CSATAGNGGNEQFF; CDR3nt: TGCAGTGCAACCGCGGGAAACGGAGGGAATGAGCAGTTCTTC
j_gene: TRBJ1-1; d_gene: TRBD1; abundance: -; v_gene: TRBV29-1; CDR3aa: CSVSGSDRGRTEAFF; CDR3nt: TGCAGCGTGTCCGGTTCGGACAGGGGGAGGACTGAAGCTTTCTTT
j_gene: TRBJ2-7; d_gene: TRBD2; abundance: -; v_gene: TRBV20-1; CDR3aa: CSARLAGGIREQYF; CDR3nt: TGCAGTGCAAGACTAGCGGGGGGGATACGCGAGCAGTACTTC
j_gene: TRBJ1-1; d_gene: -; abundance: -; v_gene: TRBV4-3; CDR3aa: CASSQDTEGKAEAFF; CDR3nt: TGCGCCAGCAGCCAAGATACGGAAGGGAAGGCTGAAGCTTTCTTT
j_gene: TRBJ2-2; d_gene: TRBD2; abundance: -; v_gene: TRBV7-8; CDR3aa: CASSPGGLALTGELFF; CDR3nt: TGTGCCAGCAGCCCAGGGGGACTAGCGTTAACCGGGGAGCTGTTTTTT
j_gene: TRBJ2-1; d_gene: -; abundance: few; v_gene: TRBV2; CDR3aa: CASSEEGSEGNEQFF; CDR3nt: TGTGCCAGCAGTGAAGAGGGTAGCGAGGGCAATGAGCAGTTCTTC
j_gene: TRBJ2-1; d_gene: TRBD1; abundance: -; v_gene: TRBV4-3; CDR3aa: CASSQGQGAHEQFF; CDR3nt: TGCGCCAGCAGCCAAGGACAGGGTGCGCATGAGCAGTTCTTC
j_gene: TRBJ2-5; d_gene: -; abundance: -; v_gene: TRBV5-1; CDR3aa: CASSPAFSTSPGETQYF; CDR3nt: TGCGCCAGCAGCCCCGCCTTCTCGACTAGTCCCGGGGAGACCCAGTACTTC
j_gene: TRBJ1-5; d_gene: -; abundance: few; v_gene: TRBV7-6; CDR3aa: CASSLEGFQPQHF; CDR3nt: TGTGCCAGCAGCTTAGAAGGGTTTCAGCCCCAGCATTTT
j_gene: TRBJ2-3; d_gene: -; abundance: -; v_gene: TRBV18; CDR3aa: CASSPSLSDTQYF; CDR3nt: TGTGCCAGCTCACCATCTTTATCAGATACGCAGTATTTT
j_gene: TRBJ2-1; d_gene: TRBD1; abundance: -; v_gene: TRBV24-1; CDR3aa: CATSAKDRVNEQFF; CDR3nt: TGTGCCACCAGTGCAAAAGACAGGGTCAATGAGCAGTTCTTC
j_gene: TRBJ2-7; d_gene: -; abundance: once; v_gene: TRBV5-1; CDR3aa: CASSPGGGPHSYNEQYF; CDR3nt: TGCGCCAGCAGCCCCGGAGGGGGGCCACACTCCTACAATGAGCAGTACTTC
j_gene: TRBJ2-1; d_gene: -; abundance: -; v_gene: TRBV5-1; CDR3aa: CASSQDSRGRSSYNEQFF; CDR3nt: TGCGCCAGCAGCCAAGATTCCAGGGGGAGGAGCTCCTACAATGAGCAGTTCTTC
j_gene: TRBJ1-5; d_gene: -; abundance: once; v_gene: TRBV6-2/TRBV6-3; CDR3aa: CASSSGIAQHF; CDR3nt: TGTGCCAGCAGTTCCGGGATAGCCCAGCATTTT
j_gene: TRBJ2-5; d_gene: -; abundance: many; v_gene: TRBV24-1; CDR3aa: CATSDPGGAGETQYF; CDR3nt: TGTGCCACCAGTGACCCCGGTGGGGCTGGGGAGACCCAGTACTTC
j_gene: TRBJ2-1; d_gene: -; abundance: -; v_gene: TRBV13; CDR3aa: CASSQLGKRFF; CDR3nt: TGTGCCAGCAGCCAATTAGGTAAAAGGTTCTTC
j_gene: TRBJ2-1; d_gene: TRBD1; abundance: few; v_gene: TRBV5-1; CDR3aa: CASSLLGQGAREQFF; CDR3nt: TGCGCCAGCAGCTTGCTGGGACAGGGGGCAAGGGAGCAGTTCTTC
j_gene: TRBJ1-5; d_gene: -; abundance: -; v_gene: TRBV18; CDR3aa: CASSAGDRQPQHF; CDR3nt: TGTGCCAGCTCAGCAGGGGACCGTCAGCCCCAGCATTTT
j_gene: TRBJ2-5; d_gene: -; abundance: -; v_gene: TRBV6-6; CDR3aa: CASSSGRDRGEAQYF; CDR3nt: TGTGCCAGCAGCTCTGGCCGGGACCGAGGGGAGGCCCAGTACTTC
j_gene: TRBJ2-2; d_gene: TRBD1; abundance: -; v_gene: TRBV11-1; CDR3aa: CASSFGQGVGELFF; CDR3nt: TGTGCCAGCAGCTTCGGACAGGGGGTCGGGGAGCTGTTTTTT
j_gene: TRBJ2-3; d_gene: TRBD2; abundance: few; v_gene: TRBV12-3/TRBV12-4; CDR3aa: CASIRSGGHTDTQYF; CDR3nt: TGTGCCAGCATCAGGTCGGGAGGGCACACAGATACGCAGTATTTT
j_gene: TRBJ1-1; d_gene: -; abundance: -; v_gene: TRBV20-1; CDR3aa: CSASISAARNTEAFF; CDR3nt: TGCAGTGCTAGTATCTCGGCCGCCAGAAACACTGAAGCTTTCTTT
j_gene: TRBJ2-1; d_gene: -; abundance: few; v_gene: TRBV7-2; CDR3aa: CASSLAGEGLYEQFF; CDR3nt: TGTGCCAGCAGCTTAGCTGGTGAGGGATTGTATGAGCAGTTCTTC